The 29 T cell receptor beta chains in this list originate from one sample, sequenced in a study of shared clonotypes between healthy human individuals. Method: immunoSEQ multiplex PCR; TCRdb's copy keeps in-frame clones and lacks some. The table lists over a million clones, around 78% of them singletons. Sequencing was done on a sample of memory CD4+ T cells from PBMCs. The subset denotes: CD45RA-negative fraction. These receptors were taken from a man younger than 30 in good health. Some clones in this sample may be carry-over from other donors' samples.

This clone was picked up many times. The same CDR3 is also encoded by other DNA sequences in this sample. V is TRBV2 and J is TRBJ2-7; 11 nucleotides align to TRBD2. The V and J ends lost 6 bases and 2 bases, in that order; junction bases with no gene match: 3. CDR3 length: 14 amino acids. Germline loops: CDR1 SNHLY, CDR2 FYNNEI. CDR3 sequence reads: CASRGTSGTYEQYF. Here the CDR3 DNA reads TGTGCCAGCAGAGGGACTAGCGGAACCTACGAGCAGTACTTC.

The CDR3 loop is CATSRGRASSAYEQYF. DNA for the CDR3: TGTGCCACCAGCCGGGGGAGAGCTTCCTCGGCCTACGAGCAGTACTTC. The V call is TRBV15, the J call TRBJ2-7, with D possibly TRBD2 on 6 matching bases. The germline gives CDR1 LNHNV, CDR2 YYDKDF (reference sequence). This CDR3 region has 16 residues. V lost 5 bases, J lost 2 bases, and 19 bases lay in between.

V and J are TRBV2 and TRBJ2-1; the match to TRBD1 covers 11 bases. Germline values: CDR1 SNHLY, CDR2 FYNNEI. This CDR3 contains 14 residues. V was clipped by 11 bases and J by 5 bases; unmatched bases: 8. The CDR3 spells CACKRDRGDNEQFF. As DNA, the CDR3 is TGTGCCTGTAAACGGGACAGGGGGGACAATGAGCAGTTCTTC.

V gene TRBV9 combines with J gene TRBJ1-2; D ambiguous. Germline CDR1 and CDR2: SGDLS and YYNGEE. This CDR3 contains 13 residues. Trimming removed 0 bases from V and 4 bases from J, with 7 bases in between. CDR3 bases: TGTGCCAGCAGCGTAGGTCACCCCTATGGCTACACCTTC. Translation: CASSVGHPYGYTF.

The chain uses TRBV11-2 and TRBJ1-4, with D unresolved. This CDR3 comprises 16 residues. Between the trimmed V and J ends, which lost 1 base and 0 bases, there was a span of 9 bases. Germline CDR1 reads SGHAT; CDR2 reads FQNNGV. CDR3 amino acids: CASSLAQTATNEKLFF. DNA of the CDR3: TGTGCCAGCAGCTTAGCACAGACTGCAACTAATGAAAAACTGTTTTTT. Drawing the rest from reference TRBV11-2 and TRBJ1-4, the complete variable domain is EAGVAQSPRYKIIEKRQSVAFWCNPISGHATLYWYQQILGQGPKLLIQFQNNGVVDDSQLPKDRFSAERLKGVDSTLKIQPAKLEDSAVYLCASSLAQTATNEKLFFGSGTQLSVL.

The V gene is TRBV11-3, the J gene TRBJ1-5; D is possibly TRBD1 (6 bases). Trimming removed 0 bases at V and 3 bases at J, with 18 bases between. CDR1 and CDR2 from the germline V gene are SGHNT and YENEEA. This CDR3 is 18 amino acids long. The CDR3 sequence: CASSLDQVAGAYNQPQHF. DNA of the CDR3: TGTGCCAGCAGCTTAGATCAGGTAGCAGGGGCATACAATCAGCCCCAGCATTTT. The whole variable domain, remainder taken from reference TRBV11-3 and TRBJ1-5, is EAGVVQSPRYKIIEKKQPVAFWCNPISGHNTLYWYLQNLGQGPELLIRYENEEAVDDSQLPKDRFSAERLKGVDSTLKIQPAELGDSAVYLCASSLDQVAGAYNQPQHFGDGTRLSIL.

The gene calls are TRBV7-2 and TRBJ1-5; D is unclear. The CDR3 runs to 16 residues. V dropped 4 bases and J dropped 6 bases, with 19 bases sitting between them. The V gene's germline CDR1 is SGHTA and CDR2 FQGNSA. The CDR3 spells CASSSRDGRSAQPQHF. CDR3 DNA sequence: TGTGCCAGCAGCTCTCGTGATGGCAGGTCCGCTCAGCCCCAGCATTTT.

This clone was seen just once. Being one base from a much bigger clone, this may be a read error. This CDR3 is also generated by other DNA sequences in the sample. V gene TRBV2 combines with J gene TRBJ1-4; no clear D. CDR1 is SNHLY and CDR2 is FYNNEI in the germline V gene. V dropped 8 bases and J dropped 7 bases, with 23 bases sitting between them. The CDR3 is made up of 16 amino acids. The CDR3 nucleotides are TGTGCCAGCCCCGGGCACTCTCAGAAGAGTATTGAAAAACTGTTTTTT. Residues: CASPGHSQKSIEKLFF.

The chain is built from TRBV5-1 and TRBJ2-7; 11 bases align to TRBD2. The CDR3 covers 15 residues. The germline V gene has CDR1 SGHRS and CDR2 YFSETQ. With 5 bases clipped from V and 3 bases from J, the junction kept 7 bases outside the gene matches. This CDR3 reads CASRSSGRALYEQYF. Written as DNA, the CDR3 is TGCGCCAGCAGGAGTAGCGGGAGGGCCCTCTACGAGCAGTACTTC.

This clone came up a few times. A much larger clone lies a single base off, so this may be a read error. This chain connects TRBV6-1 to TRBJ1-1; D is unresolved. CDR3 size: 14 residues. Germline V gene data show CDR1 as MNHNS and CDR2 as SASEGT. Written as DNA, the CDR3 is TGTGCCAGCGGTGATAGGGTGGGGAACACTGAAGCTTTCTTT. Its protein product is CASGDRVGNTEAFF.

The V call is TRBV7-6, the J call TRBJ2-1; perhaps TRBD2 as D (5 bases). Trimming left V 7 bases short and J 3 bases short, with 10 bases between. The CDR3 spans 13 residues. CDR1 is SGHVS, CDR2 FNYEAQ, per germline. The CDR3 spells CASKASSYNEQFF. The CDR3 DNA reads as TGTGCCAGCAAGGCTAGCAGCTACAATGAGCAGTTCTTC.

This rearrangement joins TRBV6-5 to TRBJ2-7, with D possibly matching TRBD1 (6 bases). The CDR3 is 11 amino acids. Between the trimmed V and J ends, which lost 4 bases and 12 bases, there was a span of 13 bases. Germline V gives CDR1 MNHEY, CDR2 SVGAGI. CDR3 residues: CASSSPGVPYF. The CDR3 nucleotides are TGTGCCAGCAGTTCTCCAGGGGTTCCGTACTTC.

The V call is TRBV28, the J call TRBJ2-3; D possibly uses TRBD1 or TRBD2 (5 bases each). The V end was cut by 5 bases, the J end by 3 bases, with 18 bases between. Per the germline V gene, CDR1 is MDHEN and CDR2 is SYDVKM. The length of the CDR3 is 16 residues. CDR3 nucleotide sequence: TGTGCCAGCAGTCCCGGGGCCCGGGGACGAACAGATACGCAGTATTTT. Encoded protein: CASSPGARGRTDTQYF.

The CDR3 region has the DNA TGTGCCAGCAGCGCCTCAGAATTCTCTGGAAACACCATATATTTT. This sequence encodes CASSASEFSGNTIYF. V is TRBV7-9 and J is TRBJ1-3; D gene uncertain. The CDR3 is 15 amino acids. V was clipped by 5 bases and J by 0 bases, with 11 bases between them. The germline CDR1 and CDR2 sequences are SEHNR and FQNEAQ (reference sequence).

The rearrangement links TRBV28 to TRBJ2-4; 7 bases map to TRBD2. The CDR3 runs 14 residues. V shed 8 bases, J shed 0 bases, and the junction held 4 bases outside the gene matches. Germline CDR1 MDHEN, CDR2 SYDVKM. The CDR3: CASDGGLAKNIQYF. The CDR3 coding sequence is TGTGCCAGCGACGGGGGGTTAGCCAAAAACATTCAGTACTTC. The full variable domain, in which reference TRBV28 and TRBJ2-4 provide the parts outside the CDR3, is DVKVTQSSRYLVKRTGEKVFLECVQDMDHENMFWYRQDPGLGLRLIYFSYDVKMKEKGDIPEGYSVSREKKERFSLILESASTNQTSMYLCASDGGLAKNIQYFGAGTRLSVL.

The chain couples TRBV5-4 to TRBJ1-1; no clear D. The CDR3 is made up of 15 amino acids. From germline, CDR1 is SGHNT and CDR2 YYREEE (reference sequence). Trimming removed 4 bases at V and 2 bases at J, with 15 bases between. In DNA, the CDR3 is TGTGCCAGCAGCAACGGGCCCAAGGGAAACACTGAAGCTTTCTTT. Amino acid sequence: CASSNGPKGNTEAFF.

The chain has TRBV28 and TRBJ2-7; D is perhaps TRBD1 (5 bases). From germline, CDR1 is MDHEN and CDR2 SYDVKM. The CDR3 sequence is 16 residues long. V shed 6 bases and J shed 3 bases, with 21 bases lying between them. This CDR3 is CASSPTWAGSSYEQYF. The CDR3 nucleotides are TGTGCCAGCAGCCCTACCTGGGCAGGGTCTAGCTACGAGCAGTACTTC.

V is TRBV11-2 and J is TRBJ2-4, with D perhaps TRBD1 (5 bases). V shed 5 bases and J shed 7 bases, with 18 bases lying between them. CDR3 size: 15 residues. Germline CDR1 SGHAT, CDR2 FQNNGV. Here the CDR3 DNA reads TGTGCCAGCAGCAAGACAGACAGCCCTGGGAACATTCAGTACTTC. Amino acids: CASSKTDSPGNIQYF. The complete variable domain, with remaining parts taken from reference TRBV11-2 and TRBJ2-4, reads EAGVAQSPRYKIIEKRQSVAFWCNPISGHATLYWYQQILGQGPKLLIQFQNNGVVDDSQLPKDRFSAERLKGVDSTLKIQPAKLEDSAVYLCASSKTDSPGNIQYFGAGTRLSVL.

CDR3 DNA sequence: TGCAGCGTCACAGGGGCCTCCTACGAGCAGTACTTC. Amino acids: CSVTGASYEQYF. The chain links TRBV29-1 to TRBJ2-7, with 7 bases aligning to TRBD1. Germline trimming cut 6 bases from V and 0 bases from J; bases unmatched to any gene: 2. Germline assignment: CDR1 SQVTM and CDR2 ANQGSEA. The CDR3 is 12 residues long.

The gene calls are TRBV6-6 and TRBJ1-3; TRBD1 is a possible D gene (5 bases). Germline V gene sequence: CDR1 MNHNY, CDR2 SVGAGI (reference sequence). V was shortened by 2 bases and J by 0 bases, with 11 bases between the two germline ends. This CDR3 contains 16 residues. The CDR3, as DNA: TGTGCCAGCAGTTACGGAGGGGCGATCTCTGGAAACACCATATATTTT. It specifies CASSYGGAISGNTIYF.

Of note for this clone: Only one base separates this from a far larger clonotype, so it likely reflects a read error. Other DNA sequences in the same sample also yield this CDR3. CDR3 loop: CASSLESYGYTF. The CDR3 bases are TGTGCCAGCAGCTTGGAAAGCTATGGCTACACCTTC. The rearrangement links TRBV5-6 to TRBJ1-2; D gene unclear. Germline CDR1 and CDR2: SGHDT and YYEEEE. With 0 bases removed from V and 4 bases from J, the gap between germline ends came to 4 bases. The CDR3 has 12 residues.

This rearrangement joins TRBV5-1 to TRBJ2-1; D perhaps matches TRBD1 (5 bases). V shed 0 bases and J shed 7 bases, with 8 bases lying between them. The V gene's germline CDR1 is SGHRS and CDR2 YFSETQ. The CDR3 extends over 13 amino acids. The CDR3 sequence is CASSLETDNEQFF. The CDR3 coding sequence is TGCGCCAGCAGCTTGGAGACAGATAATGAGCAGTTCTTC.

CDR3 coding DNA: TGCGCCAGCAGCCCTACTAGCGCTATTTCCTACGAGCAGTACTTC. Amino acid sequence: CASSPTSAISYEQYF. The chain is built from TRBV5-1 and TRBJ2-7; TRBD2 matches 7 bases. V shed 4 bases and J 1 base; nucleotides not matched to a gene: 8. CDR3 size: 15 residues. Germline-derived CDR1 and CDR2 are SGHRS and YFSETQ.

A few counts support this clone. The chain uses TRBV5-1 and TRBJ2-7; 11 nucleotides match TRBD2. The V gene's germline CDR1 is SGHRS and CDR2 YFSETQ. V shed 4 bases, J shed 1 base, and the junction held 4 bases outside the gene matches. The length of the CDR3 is 15 residues. CDR3 DNA: TGCGCCAGCAGCGCGACTAGCGGGAAATCCTACGAGCAGTACTTC. Protein sequence: CASSATSGKSYEQYF.

The chain has TRBV5-1 and TRBJ2-7; 7 bases align to TRBD1. This CDR3 is 15 amino acids long. The germline V gene has CDR1 SGHRS and CDR2 YFSETQ. V lost 4 bases to trimming and J lost 2 bases; unmatched junction nucleotides: 9. The CDR3 region is CASSTRDSFAYEQYF. Here the CDR3 DNA reads TGCGCCAGCAGCACACGGGACAGTTTTGCCTACGAGCAGTACTTC. Drawing the rest from reference TRBV5-1 and TRBJ2-7, the complete variable domain is KAGVTQTPRYLIKTRGQQVTLSCSPISGHRSVSWYQQTPGQGLQFLFEYFSETQRNKGNFPGRFSGRQFSNSRSEMNVSTLELGDSALYLCASSTRDSFAYEQYFGPGTRLTVT.

The chain couples TRBV5-1 to TRBJ2-6; 7 bases map to TRBD2. Trimming removed 4 bases from V and 8 bases from J; junction bases left unmatched: 12. CDR1 is SGHRS and CDR2 is YFSETQ in the germline V gene. The CDR3 consists of 16 residues. The CDR3 reads CASSPRGDPGSNVLTF. The CDR3 bases are TGCGCCAGCAGCCCTCGGGGGGACCCGGGTTCCAACGTCCTGACTTTC.

The chain recombines TRBV25-1 with TRBJ1-2, with TRBD1 matching 7 bases. The length of the CDR3 is 15 residues. The ends lost 1 base at V and 4 bases at J; junction bases unmatched: 6. Germline CDR1 MGHDK, CDR2 SYGVNS. This CDR3 reads CASSEWDSRFYGYTF. The CDR3, as DNA: TGTGCCAGCAGTGAATGGGACAGCCGTTTCTATGGCTACACCTTC.

This clone was picked up many times. J is TRBJ2-7 and V is TRBV5-1; the match to TRBD1 covers 7 bases. Germline CDR1 reads SGHRS; CDR2 reads YFSETQ. V lost 3 bases and J lost 3; bases outside the gene matches: 9. The CDR3 runs to 15 residues. The CDR3 is CASSSYTGANYEQYF. The CDR3 coding sequence is TGCGCCAGCAGCTCCTATACAGGGGCGAACTACGAGCAGTACTTC.

The chain couples TRBV2 to TRBJ1-5; weak D call: TRBD1 (6 bases). V dropped 6 bases and J dropped 6 bases, with 18 bases sitting between them. CDR1 and CDR2 (germline): SNHLY, FYNNEI. The CDR3 length is 15 residues. CDR3 region: CASSKEQGDRQPQHF. CDR3 nucleotides: TGTGCCAGCAGCAAAGAACAGGGAGACCGTCAGCCCCAGCATTTT.